A selection of T cell receptor beta chains follows, all from one sample in a study of T-cell reconstitution after alpha-beta-depleted transplantation in children. In TCRdb, the PCR reads were re-called with MiXCR into one record per CDR3 protein. The sample consists of approximately 230,000 distinct CDR3 sequences, roughly a quarter of them appearing once. The sample in question was PBMCs, obtained before TCRalphabeta/CD19-depleted stem cell transplant. The receptor source for this set is a girl aged 2 to 10 with Fanconi anemia, due to receive a stem cell transplant. The CDR3 runs from the conserved cysteine through the conserved F or W. A D gene is named only where the DNA matches it firmly. Some rows mark clone size as missing; the rest say once, few, many or name a class of expanded clone.

j_call: TRBJ2-5; d_call: TRBD2; clone_size: many; v_call: TRBV29-1; cdr3_nt: TGCAGCGTTGGGCGGGAGGATATCCAAGAGACCCAGTACTTC; cdr3_aa: CSVGREDIQETQYF
j_call: TRBJ2-7; d_call: TRBD2; clone_size: NA; v_call: TRBV20-1; cdr3_nt: TGCAGTGCTAAAGAGCGGGAGGCGCTCTACGAGCAGTACTTC; cdr3_aa: CSAKEREALYEQYF
j_call: TRBJ1-2; d_call: TRBD1; clone_size: NA; v_call: TRBV6-1; cdr3_nt: TGTGCCAGCAGTCGACAGGGTCTCAGTGGCTACACCTTC; cdr3_aa: CASSRQGLSGYTF
j_call: TRBJ2-3; d_call: NA; clone_size: few; v_call: TRBV6-1; cdr3_nt: TGTGCCAGCAGCCCCGGACTCCTCAGGGATACGCAGTATTTT; cdr3_aa: CASSPGLLRDTQYF
j_call: TRBJ2-3; d_call: NA; clone_size: NA; v_call: TRBV7-6; cdr3_nt: TGTGCCAGCAGCTTAGGAACTAGTTACACAGATACGCAGTATTTT; cdr3_aa: CASSLGTSYTDTQYF
j_call: TRBJ2-2; d_call: NA; clone_size: many; v_call: TRBV7-8; cdr3_nt: TGTGCCAGCAGCTTAAGCGGCTCCGGGGAGCTGTTTTTT; cdr3_aa: CASSLSGSGELFF
j_call: TRBJ2-5; d_call: TRBD2; clone_size: NA; v_call: TRBV28; cdr3_nt: TGTGCCAGCAGTTACGGCCTAAGGGTCCCGGGACTAGCGGGAGGCTGGGAGACCCAGTACTTC; cdr3_aa: CASSYGLRVPGLAGGWETQYF
j_call: TRBJ2-5; d_call: NA; clone_size: many; v_call: TRBV12-3/TRBV12-4; cdr3_nt: TGTGCCAGCAGTTACAGGCGGGAGACCCAGTACTTC; cdr3_aa: CASSYRRETQYF
j_call: TRBJ2-7; d_call: TRBD1; clone_size: NA; v_call: TRBV5-6; cdr3_nt: TGTGCCAGCAGCTACATCGGGACAGAATTATACGAGCAGTACTTC; cdr3_aa: CASSYIGTELYEQYF
j_call: TRBJ2-1; d_call: TRBD2; clone_size: NA; v_call: TRBV16; cdr3_nt: TGTGCCAGCAGCCAATCCCCCCCGGGGGGGTCCTACAATGAGCAGTTCTTC; cdr3_aa: CASSQSPPGGSYNEQFF
j_call: TRBJ2-3; d_call: NA; clone_size: many; v_call: TRBV29-1; cdr3_nt: TGCAGCGTTGACCCAACCACAGATACGCAGTATTTT; cdr3_aa: CSVDPTTDTQYF
j_call: TRBJ1-1; d_call: NA; clone_size: few; v_call: TRBV5-1; cdr3_nt: TGCGCCAGCAGCTTGGGGCCCAGTGGAGACACTGAAGCTTTCTTT; cdr3_aa: CASSLGPSGDTEAFF
j_call: TRBJ2-1; d_call: NA; clone_size: few; v_call: TRBV20-1; cdr3_nt: TGCAGTGCTAGCATCGGACAGGGAGGGTTGTGGATAGGTGAGCAGTTCTTC; cdr3_aa: CSASIGQGGLWIGEQFF
j_call: TRBJ2-7; d_call: TRBD1; clone_size: many; v_call: TRBV29-1; cdr3_nt: TGCAGCGTTGAACGGGGACAGGGGATTGGCTACGAGCAGTACTTC; cdr3_aa: CSVERGQGIGYEQYF
j_call: TRBJ2-3; d_call: NA; clone_size: many; v_call: TRBV12-3/TRBV12-4; cdr3_nt: TGTGCCAGCAGACCTACTAGCACAGATACGCAGTATTTT; cdr3_aa: CASRPTSTDTQYF
j_call: TRBJ1-6; d_call: NA; clone_size: NA; v_call: TRBV7-3; cdr3_nt: TGTGCCAGCAGCTTAGCAGGGGCCGGTAATTCACCCCTCCACTTT; cdr3_aa: CASSLAGAGNSPLHF
j_call: TRBJ2-7; d_call: TRBD1; clone_size: once; v_call: TRBV12-3/TRBV12-4; cdr3_nt: TGTGCCAGCAAAAGGGGACAGGGCTACGAGCAGTACTTC; cdr3_aa: CASKRGQGYEQYF
j_call: TRBJ2-7; d_call: TRBD1; clone_size: many; v_call: TRBV3-1; cdr3_nt: TGTGCCAGCAGCCCCCGGGACAGGGCCTACGAGCAGTACTTC; cdr3_aa: CASSPRDRAYEQYF
j_call: TRBJ1-5; d_call: TRBD1; clone_size: NA; v_call: TRBV24-1; cdr3_nt: TGTGCCACCAGTGATTTCGGGACAGGGTGGGATCGCAATCAGCCCCAGCATTTT; cdr3_aa: CATSDFGTGWDRNQPQHF
j_call: TRBJ2-7; d_call: NA; clone_size: many; v_call: TRBV27; cdr3_nt: TGTGCCAGCAGTCCACGTCTCTCCGTCGGGGACGAGCAGTACTTC; cdr3_aa: CASSPRLSVGDEQYF
j_call: TRBJ1-2; d_call: TRBD1; clone_size: many; v_call: TRBV5-1; cdr3_nt: TGCGCCAGCAGCTTAAAAATCGACAGGGACTATGGCTACACCTTC; cdr3_aa: CASSLKIDRDYGYTF
j_call: TRBJ1-3; d_call: TRBD1; clone_size: NA; v_call: TRBV28; cdr3_nt: TGTGCCAGCAGTTTTCTCGGCCGGGACAGGGGGCGGATGGGAAACACCATATATTTT; cdr3_aa: CASSFLGRDRGRMGNTIYF
j_call: TRBJ2-7; d_call: NA; clone_size: many; v_call: TRBV7-6; cdr3_nt: TGTGCCAGCAGCTTATGGGCGTCTGAACAACCCTACGAGCAGTACTTC; cdr3_aa: CASSLWASEQPYEQYF
j_call: TRBJ2-1; d_call: NA; clone_size: NA; v_call: TRBV7-3; cdr3_nt: TGTGCCAGCAGCTCGACCGGGACCCGGATCGATGAGCAGTTCTTC; cdr3_aa: CASSSTGTRIDEQFF
j_call: TRBJ2-3; d_call: TRBD2; clone_size: few; v_call: TRBV10-3; cdr3_nt: TGTGCCATCAGCGGGGGGGGGAACCCAGATACGCAGTATTTT; cdr3_aa: CAISGGGNPDTQYF
j_call: TRBJ2-3; d_call: NA; clone_size: once; v_call: TRBV20-1; cdr3_nt: TGCAGTGCTAGAAAGACAGGCACAGATACGCAGTATTTT; cdr3_aa: CSARKTGTDTQYF
j_call: TRBJ2-5; d_call: NA; clone_size: many; v_call: TRBV29-1; cdr3_nt: TGCAGCGTTGTAGGAGGGAGTAGGGAGACCCAGTACTTC; cdr3_aa: CSVVGGSRETQYF
j_call: TRBJ2-7; d_call: TRBD1; clone_size: NA; v_call: TRBV29-1; cdr3_nt: TGCAGCGTTGGGGGACAGCCCTACGAGCAGTACTTC; cdr3_aa: CSVGGQPYEQYF
j_call: TRBJ2-1; d_call: NA; clone_size: few; v_call: TRBV20-1; cdr3_nt: TGCAGTGCTAGAGTGGCAACTAGGACCAATGAGCAGTTCTTC; cdr3_aa: CSARVATRTNEQFF
j_call: TRBJ2-7; d_call: TRBD2; clone_size: many; v_call: TRBV29-1; cdr3_nt: TGCAGCGTTAAAAACCCGGGACTAGCGGGATCCTACGAGCAGTACTTC; cdr3_aa: CSVKNPGLAGSYEQYF
j_call: TRBJ2-1; d_call: NA; clone_size: few; v_call: TRBV20-1; cdr3_nt: TGCAGTGCTAGTCTAGCGAAATCTATCAATGAGCAGTTCTTC; cdr3_aa: CSASLAKSINEQFF
j_call: TRBJ1-2; d_call: NA; clone_size: many; v_call: TRBV5-1; cdr3_nt: TGCGCCAGCAGCTTGCAGGTACCGGGACAAAACTATGGCTACACCTTC; cdr3_aa: CASSLQVPGQNYGYTF
j_call: TRBJ1-1; d_call: TRBD1; clone_size: NA; v_call: TRBV18; cdr3_nt: TGTGCCAGCTCACCACGGACAGGGATGAACACTGAAGCTTTCTTT; cdr3_aa: CASSPRTGMNTEAFF
j_call: TRBJ2-5; d_call: NA; clone_size: NA; v_call: TRBV29-1; cdr3_nt: TGCAGCGTTGAAGAACTGGGGGCGAGGGAAGAGACCCAGTACTTC; cdr3_aa: CSVEELGAREETQYF
j_call: TRBJ2-1; d_call: NA; clone_size: many; v_call: TRBV20-1; cdr3_nt: TGCAGTGCTAGAGTCCCGGGATCCATCAATGAGCAGTTCTTC; cdr3_aa: CSARVPGSINEQFF
j_call: TRBJ2-5; d_call: NA; clone_size: NA; v_call: TRBV21-1; cdr3_nt: TGTGCCAGCAGCAAATGGCTAGGACTAGCGGGACGGTATAAGACCCAGTACTTC; cdr3_aa: CASSKWLGLAGRYKTQYF
j_call: TRBJ2-7; d_call: TRBD1; clone_size: many; v_call: TRBV5-1; cdr3_nt: TGCGCCAGCAGTGAACAGGGGCTAGGGGCCTACGAGCAGTACTTC; cdr3_aa: CASSEQGLGAYEQYF
j_call: TRBJ2-1; d_call: TRBD1; clone_size: NA; v_call: TRBV29-1; cdr3_nt: TGCAGCGTTGGTACCGGGACAGGGTCGGGCGATGAGCAGTTCTTC; cdr3_aa: CSVGTGTGSGDEQFF
j_call: TRBJ2-1; d_call: NA; clone_size: many; v_call: TRBV3-1; cdr3_nt: TGTGCCAGCAGCCGGGAACGTAATGAGCAGTTCTTC; cdr3_aa: CASSRERNEQFF
j_call: TRBJ2-7; d_call: NA; clone_size: NA; v_call: TRBV5-1; cdr3_nt: TGCGCCAGCAGCGATGGGACTCATCTGGGGGACGAGCAGTACTTC; cdr3_aa: CASSDGTHLGDEQYF
j_call: TRBJ2-1; d_call: TRBD2; clone_size: NA; v_call: TRBV20-1; cdr3_nt: TGCAGTGCTTCAGTCGGGACTAGCGGATACAATGAGCAGTTCTTC; cdr3_aa: CSASVGTSGYNEQFF
j_call: TRBJ2-1; d_call: NA; clone_size: NA; v_call: TRBV20-1; cdr3_nt: TGCAGTGCTTGGCAGGGGGGCCACAATGAGCAGTTCTTC; cdr3_aa: CSAWQGGHNEQFF
j_call: TRBJ2-3; d_call: NA; clone_size: many; v_call: TRBV20-1; cdr3_nt: TGCAGTGCTAGAGATGAGGGCAGGGGCACAGATACGCAGTATTTT; cdr3_aa: CSARDEGRGTDTQYF
j_call: TRBJ2-7; d_call: NA; clone_size: few; v_call: TRBV15; cdr3_nt: TGTGCCACCAGCAGAACCACAGGCGCCTACGAGCAGTACTTC; cdr3_aa: CATSRTTGAYEQYF
j_call: TRBJ2-5; d_call: NA; clone_size: few; v_call: TRBV25-1; cdr3_nt: TGTGCCAGCAGTGATCTGGGTTCATGGGAGACCCAGTACTTC; cdr3_aa: CASSDLGSWETQYF
j_call: TRBJ2-7; d_call: TRBD1; clone_size: NA; v_call: TRBV4-1; cdr3_nt: TGCGCCAGCAGCCAAGTGCAGGGGGCTGCTGACGAGCAGTACTTC; cdr3_aa: CASSQVQGAADEQYF
j_call: TRBJ2-5; d_call: TRBD2; clone_size: few; v_call: TRBV27; cdr3_nt: TGTGCCAGCAGGCCGGGACTAGGACCCGGGGACCAGTACTTC; cdr3_aa: CASRPGLGPGDQYF
j_call: TRBJ2-1; d_call: NA; clone_size: many; v_call: TRBV7-9; cdr3_nt: TGTGCCAGCAGCTTAAATCCGTACAATGAGCAGTTCTTC; cdr3_aa: CASSLNPYNEQFF
j_call: TRBJ2-7; d_call: TRBD2; clone_size: NA; v_call: TRBV7-2; cdr3_nt: TGTGCCAGCAGTCCAAGCGGGATGAGCTCCTACGAGCAGTACTTC; cdr3_aa: CASSPSGMSSYEQYF
j_call: TRBJ1-2; d_call: NA; clone_size: many; v_call: TRBV29-1; cdr3_nt: TGCAGCGTTGGACATGGCTACACCTTC; cdr3_aa: CSVGHGYTF
j_call: TRBJ2-7; d_call: TRBD1; clone_size: NA; v_call: TRBV23-1; cdr3_nt: TGCGCCAGCAGTGTGGACAGGCCTTTCTACGAGCAGTACTTC; cdr3_aa: CASSVDRPFYEQYF
j_call: TRBJ2-1; d_call: TRBD2; clone_size: few; v_call: TRBV19; cdr3_nt: TGTGCCAGTAGTATGCTAGCGGGAGTTGGCAATGAGCAGTTCTTC; cdr3_aa: CASSMLAGVGNEQFF
j_call: TRBJ2-3; d_call: NA; clone_size: many; v_call: TRBV29-1; cdr3_nt: TGCAGCGTGCGACAGGTTGGGGCAGATACGCAGTATTTT; cdr3_aa: CSVRQVGADTQYF
j_call: TRBJ2-3; d_call: TRBD2; clone_size: NA; v_call: TRBV11-2; cdr3_nt: TGTGCCAGCAGCTTCGGGACTAGCGGGGGGTTGAGCACAGATACGCAGTATTTT; cdr3_aa: CASSFGTSGGLSTDTQYF
j_call: TRBJ2-1; d_call: TRBD2; clone_size: NA; v_call: TRBV3-1; cdr3_nt: TGTGCCAGCAGCCTCCCTAGCGGGGGGGCTTACAATGAGCAGTTCTTC; cdr3_aa: CASSLPSGGAYNEQFF
j_call: TRBJ2-3; d_call: NA; clone_size: NA; v_call: TRBV18; cdr3_nt: TGTGCCAGCTCACCATTGCAAGGCCCGTGGTCAGATACGCAGTATTTT; cdr3_aa: CASSPLQGPWSDTQYF